A selection of T cell receptor beta chains follows, all from one sample in a study of blood T cells in healthy people across ages. TCRdb reprocessed the 5' RACE reads with MiXCR, giving one entry per CDR3 protein. The table shows 1.5 million to 2 million distinct CDR3 sequences, with roughly 28% occurring only once. The sequenced sample consisted of blood. The receptors were gathered from a woman in her 30s in good health. The CDR3 runs from the conserved cysteine through the conserved F or W. A D gene is named only where the DNA matches it firmly. Clone sizes are given selectively: once, few, many, or a class where the clone is expanded.

V gene,clone size,D gene,J gene,CDR3 DNA,CDR3 protein
TRBV4-1,-,TRBD1,TRBJ1-2,TGCGCCAGCAGCCAAGATCCGGGACAGGTCCCTAACTATGGCTACACCTTC,CASSQDPGQVPNYGYTF
TRBV28,-,-,TRBJ2-4,TGTGCCAGCAGTCCGACCCAGGGGCCCAAAAACATTCAGTACTTC,CASSPTQGPKNIQYF
TRBV9,many,-,TRBJ2-7,TGTGCCAGCAGCGTAGGTCTCGAAGGAAGGAACGAGCAGTACTTC,CASSVGLEGRNEQYF
TRBV7-9,-,-,TRBJ1-1,TGTGCCAGCAGTCGGGAGGGCTTGACTGAAGCTTTCTTT,CASSREGLTEAFF
TRBV20-1,-,-,TRBJ2-7,TGCAGTGCTAGCGGGGGGACAGAGGTCTCCTACGAGCAGTACTTC,CSASGGTEVSYEQYF
TRBV29-1,-,-,TRBJ1-5,TGCAGCGTTGCACAGAGCAATCAGCCCCAGCATTTT,CSVAQSNQPQHF
TRBV11-1,-,TRBD2,TRBJ2-1,TGTGCCAGCAGTCCCGTCCCGGGACTAGCGGGAGACCGGAGCTCCTACAATGAGCAGTTCTTC,CASSPVPGLAGDRSSYNEQFF
TRBV5-1,once,TRBD1,TRBJ1-6,TGCGCCAGCAGCGGCGAGGATCCGGGACAGGGGAATTCACCCCTCCACTTT,CASSGEDPGQGNSPLHF
TRBV7-9,-,-,TRBJ2-1,TGTGCCAGCAGCTTCGCCCAGTCGTCCTACAATGAGCAGTTCTTC,CASSFAQSSYNEQFF
TRBV3-1,-,TRBD2,TRBJ2-3,TGTGCCTGCAGCCAACTAGCGGGGGGCATCTCAGATACGCAGTATTTT,CACSQLAGGISDTQYF
TRBV11-2,-,-,TRBJ1-5,TGTGCCAGCAGCTGGGCAGCCGGTCAGCCCCAGCATTTT,CASSWAAGQPQHF
TRBV25-1,-,TRBD1,TRBJ2-4,TGTGCCAGCAGTGAAGGGACAGGTTACTTC,CASSEGTGYF
TRBV6-1,-,TRBD2,TRBJ2-5,TGTGCCAGCAGTGTAGTCTATGGACTAGCGGGAGAGACCCAGTACTTC,CASSVVYGLAGETQYF
TRBV6-2/TRBV6-3,-,TRBD1,TRBJ1-1,TGTGCCGGCGGAAAGGTGACAGGGGTCGCTTTCTTT,CAGGKVTGVAFF
TRBV3-1,-,TRBD2,TRBJ2-5,TGTGCCAGCAGCCTAGCTAGCGGCGAGAAGACCCAGTACTTC,CASSLASGEKTQYF
TRBV6-5,few,TRBD1,TRBJ1-5,TGTGCCAGCAGCACGGACAGGGGGCACGGTCAGCCCCAGCATTTT,CASSTDRGHGQPQHF
TRBV9,-,-,TRBJ1-5,TGTGCCAGCAGCGTAGGGAAGACCAATCAGCCCCAGCATTTT,CASSVGKTNQPQHF
TRBV6-1,-,-,TRBJ1-1,TGTGCCAGCAGTGAAGTGGCAGCCTTGAACACTGAAGCTTTCTTT,CASSEVAALNTEAFF
TRBV20-1,many,TRBD2,TRBJ2-1,TGCAGTGCTATCAACTCAAGACTAGCGGGCTACAATGAGCAGTTCTTC,CSAINSRLAGYNEQFF
TRBV20-1,-,TRBD2,TRBJ2-7,TGCAGTGCTAGAGATGCAGCGGGGGACTGCGAGCAGTACTTC,CSARDAAGDCEQYF
TRBV20-1,many,-,TRBJ2-7,TGCAGTGCTAGAGAAGGGGGTTTCTCCTACGAGCAGTACTTC,CSAREGGFSYEQYF
TRBV7-2,few,-,TRBJ2-5,TGTGCCAGCACCCCCCAGGCAGGGAACCAAGAGACCCAGTACTTC,CASTPQAGNQETQYF
TRBV12-3/TRBV12-4,-,TRBD1,TRBJ1-1,TGTGCCAGCAGCCCCTCGGCTCAGGGGGACACTGAAGCTTTCTTT,CASSPSAQGDTEAFF
TRBV28,few,-,TRBJ2-4,TGTGCCAGCAAAGGAGACAAAAACATTCAGTACTTC,CASKGDKNIQYF
TRBV29-1,few,-,TRBJ1-1,TGCAGCGAGGTACCAACAGGGACCACTGAAGCTTTCTTT,CSEVPTGTTEAFF
TRBV6-6,-,-,TRBJ2-5,TGTGCCAGCGGTTACGCACCCCAAGAGACCCAGTACTTC,CASGYAPQETQYF
TRBV6-4,-,-,TRBJ2-4,TGTGCCAGCAGTGACTCCTCCTCTGAAAATGAGCAGTACTTC,CASSDSSSENEQYF